The 19 T cell receptor beta chains below all came from one sample that was sequenced in a study of memory CD4+ T cells and cytomegalovirus serostatus (dated by TCRdb to between 2018 and 2021). A FACSAria II was used to sort memory CD4+ T cells, defined as single viable CD3+CD4+CD8-CD45RO+ cells. Library generation was performed with the immunoSEQ multiplex PCR assay. TCRdb mirrors the immuneACCESS table, restricted to in-frame sequences. Some clones are absent from its copies; in checked studies, under half trace to an unresolved V gene, and the reason for the others is unknown. This sample holds approximately 61,000 clones; 60% to 85% were observed only once. In total, the top ten clones hold approximately 0.53% of the sample. Sequencing input: memory CD4+ T cells from blood. Source of these receptors: an adult in good health and CMV-seronegative. Some clones in this sample may be carry-over from other donors' samples.

The chain combines TRBV7-2 with TRBJ2-5; 8 nucleotides align to TRBD1. The CDR3 covers 14 residues. Germline lookup yields CDR1 SGHTA and CDR2 FQGNSA. J gave up 1 base and V 5 bases, and 3 bases lay outside the gene matches. CDR3 loop: CASSRDRGQETQYF. The CDR3 nucleotides read TGTGCCAGCAGCCGTGACAGGGGCCAAGAGACCCAGTACTTC. Complete variable domain (other parts from reference TRBV7-2 and TRBJ2-5): GAGVSQSPSNKVTEKGKDVELRCDPISGHTALYWYRQSLGQGLEFLIYFQGNSAPDKSGLPSDRFSAERTGGSVSTLTIQRTQQEDSAVYLCASSRDRGQETQYFGPGTRLLVL.

The chain employs TRBV5-4 and TRBJ2-5, with TRBD2 matching over 7 bases. V lost 0 bases and J lost 3; bases outside the gene matches: 11. The CDR3 loop spans 17 amino acids. In germline, CDR1 is SGHNT, CDR2 YYREEE (reference sequence). The CDR3 spells CASSLGSPRGVKETQYF. CDR3 DNA: TGTGCCAGCAGCTTGGGCTCCCCCCGGGGGGTAAAAGAGACCCAGTACTTC.

This clone was seen just once. The chain's CDR3 is CASILAEQETQYF. The CDR3 region has the DNA TGTGCCAGCATCCTAGCGGAGCAGGAGACCCAGTACTTC. The chain uses TRBV6-1 and TRBJ2-5, with TRBD2 matching 7 bases. Germline lookup yields CDR1 MNHNS and CDR2 SASEGT. This CDR3 has 13 amino acids. Trimming cost V 7 bases and J 5 bases; bases outside gene matches: 7.

This sequence joins TRBV7-9 and TRBJ2-3, with D possibly matching TRBD2 (5 bases). Trimming left V 3 bases short and J 4 bases short, with 8 bases between. Germline V gene lookup returns CDR1 SEHNR and CDR2 FQNEAQ (reference sequence). The CDR3 spans 13 residues. The CDR3 DNA reads as TGTGCCAGCAGCTTCGGGATTTCAGATACGCAGTATTTT. Protein sequence: CASSFGISDTQYF.

Written as DNA, the CDR3 is TGTGCCAGCAGTTCGGACCACAACACTGAAGCTTTCTTT. Protein product: CASSSDHNTEAFF. The chain links TRBV2 to TRBJ1-1; D not certain. The CDR3 length is 13 residues. V dropped 5 bases and J dropped 2 bases, with 9 bases sitting between them. CDR1 SNHLY and CDR2 FYNNEI come from the germline V gene.

The chain uses TRBV6-6 and TRBJ1-1, with D unresolved. V gave up 2 bases and J gave up 2 bases, with 3 bases separating them. The V gene's germline CDR1 is MNHNY and CDR2 SVGAGI (reference sequence). The CDR3 is 12 amino acids. In DNA form, the CDR3 reads TGTGCCAGCAGTTACCCCAACACTGAAGCTTTCTTT. Its protein product is CASSYPNTEAFF.

This clone has just one count. The chain has TRBV28 and TRBJ2-7; weak D call: TRBD1 (5 bases). The CDR3 is made up of 14 amino acids. Trimming shortened V by 5 bases and J by 4 bases, and 15 bases separated the two germline ends. Germline V CDR1 and CDR2: MDHEN, SYDVKM. CDR3 DNA: TGTGCCAGCAGTCTCCAGGGCGTTGGGTACGAGCAGTACTTC. Amino acid sequence: CASSLQGVGYEQYF. The whole variable domain, filled in from reference TRBV28 and TRBJ2-7, reads DVKVTQSSRYLVKRTGEKVFLECVQDMDHENMFWYRQDPGLGLRLIYFSYDVKMKEKGDIPEGYSVSREKKERFSLILESASTNQTSMYLCASSLQGVGYEQYFGPGTRLTVT.

The chain links TRBV7-9 to TRBJ2-1; a weak D match, TRBD2 (7 bases). Looked up from germline, CDR1 is SEHNR and CDR2 is FQNEAQ (reference sequence). V was clipped by 5 bases and J by 2 bases, with 22 bases between them. The CDR3 extends over 18 amino acids. The CDR3, as DNA: TGTGCCAGCAGCGTCCGGGGGCTTGGCGGGGGTACCTACAATGAGCAGTTCTTC. This translates into CASSVRGLGGGTYNEQFF.

The count of this clone is one. The chain couples TRBV10-3 to TRBJ1-4; D not resolved. The germline gives CDR1 ENHRY, CDR2 SYGVKD. Trimming shortened V by 2 bases and J by 7 bases, and 17 bases separated the two germline ends. This CDR3 region has 16 residues. The CDR3 DNA is TGTGCCATCAGTGAGGTGGGAGCAATGGGAGGTGAAAAACTGTTTTTT. This codes for CAISEVGAMGGEKLFF.

To note about this clone: Germline is not matched at one junction end, which may reflect a read error. The chain links TRBV7-7 to TRBJ2-3, with D perhaps matching TRBD2 (7 bases). CDR1 and CDR2 from the germline V gene are SSHAT and FNYEAQ (reference sequence). The CDR3 runs 17 residues. CDR3 sequence reads: CASSLALGGPSTDTQYF. DNA of the CDR3: TGTGCTAGCAGCTTAGCGTTGGGGGGGCCAAGCACAGATACGCAGTATTTT.

This rearrangement joins TRBV7-2 to TRBJ1-5; no reliable D call. CDR1 is SGHTA, CDR2 FQGNSA, per germline. Trimming left V 1 base short and J 4 bases short, with 8 bases between. The CDR3 has 14 residues. This CDR3 is CASSLVWQNQPQHF. The DNA of the CDR3 is TGTGCCAGCAGCTTAGTTTGGCAGAATCAGCCCCAGCATTTT.

This clone was counted between two and nine times. The chain couples TRBV6-5 to TRBJ1-2; maybe TRBD1 (5 bases). Germline-derived CDR1 and CDR2 are MNHEY and SVGAGI. The ends were cut back, 2 bases at V and 10 bases at J, with 11 bases in the middle. The CDR3 contains 12 residues. CDR3 residues: CASSYGAGFYTF. CDR3 bases: TGTGCCAGCAGTTACGGGGCGGGGTTCTACACCTTC.

This chain uses TRBV5-4 with TRBJ2-2; 7 bases match TRBD1. The CDR3 has 15 amino acids. V shed 3 bases, J shed 2 bases, and the junction held 4 bases outside the gene matches. Germline-derived CDR1 and CDR2 are SGHNT and YYREEE (reference sequence). The CDR3: CASSYGQANTGELFF. The CDR3 coding sequence is TGTGCCAGCAGCTACGGACAGGCAAACACCGGGGAGCTGTTTTTT.

The chain carries TRBV19 and TRBJ2-3; TRBD2 agrees at 12 bases. Germline loops: CDR1 LNHDA, CDR2 SQIVND (reference sequence). This CDR3 contains 15 residues. The V and J ends lost 8 bases and 4 bases, in that order; junction bases with no gene match: 7. This chain's CDR3 is CASGGLAGIPDTQYF. In nucleotides, the CDR3 is TGTGCCAGTGGTGGACTAGCGGGAATACCAGATACGCAGTATTTT.

This rearrangement joins TRBV4-3 to TRBJ2-3; 8 bases align to TRBD2. Trimming took 0 bases from V and 0 from J; bases not matched to a gene: 8. From germline, CDR1 is LGHNA and CDR2 YSLEER. The CDR3 covers 18 residues. The CDR3 here is CASSQDRFRGGSTDTQYF. The CDR3 nucleotides read TGCGCCAGCAGCCAAGATCGGTTTCGCGGGGGGAGCACAGATACGCAGTATTTT.

The genes are TRBV29-1 and TRBJ2-7; 10 bases align to TRBD2. The CDR3 has 14 residues. Germline V CDR1 and CDR2: SQVTM, ANQGSEA. V dropped 5 bases and J dropped 3; count of bases not matched to a gene: 7. The CDR3 region is CSVRPSGRLYEQYF. CDR3 nucleotide sequence: TGCAGCGTTCGTCCTAGCGGGAGACTCTACGAGCAGTACTTC.

The chain uses TRBV5-1 and TRBJ1-1, with D uncertain. This CDR3 comprises 14 residues. V lost 0 bases to trimming and J lost 2 bases, with 8 bases between them. Germline V gives CDR1 SGHRS, CDR2 YFSETQ. The CDR3 nucleotides are TGCGCCAGCAGCTTGGAGGTTTATAACACTGAAGCTTTCTTT. Amino acids: CASSLEVYNTEAFF.

This rearrangement joins TRBV20-1 to TRBJ2-7; D remains unclear. Per the germline V gene, CDR1 is DFQATT and CDR2 is SNEGSKA (reference sequence). V gave up 8 bases and J gave up 4 bases, with 12 bases separating them. The CDR3 extends over 11 amino acids. Written as DNA, the CDR3 is TGCAGTACCAAACGGGCGTACGAGCAGTACTTC. Its protein product is CSTKRAYEQYF.

This chain uses TRBV4-2 with TRBJ1-4; D might be TRBD1 (5 bases). The V gene lost 0 bases and the J gene lost 10 bases, with 15 bases spanning the gap. CDR3 length: 15 amino acids. Per germline, CDR1 LGHNA and CDR2 YNFKEQ. CDR3: CASSQDSNQGVKLFF. The CDR3 DNA reads TGTGCCAGCAGCCAAGATTCCAACCAGGGAGTAAAACTGTTTTTT.